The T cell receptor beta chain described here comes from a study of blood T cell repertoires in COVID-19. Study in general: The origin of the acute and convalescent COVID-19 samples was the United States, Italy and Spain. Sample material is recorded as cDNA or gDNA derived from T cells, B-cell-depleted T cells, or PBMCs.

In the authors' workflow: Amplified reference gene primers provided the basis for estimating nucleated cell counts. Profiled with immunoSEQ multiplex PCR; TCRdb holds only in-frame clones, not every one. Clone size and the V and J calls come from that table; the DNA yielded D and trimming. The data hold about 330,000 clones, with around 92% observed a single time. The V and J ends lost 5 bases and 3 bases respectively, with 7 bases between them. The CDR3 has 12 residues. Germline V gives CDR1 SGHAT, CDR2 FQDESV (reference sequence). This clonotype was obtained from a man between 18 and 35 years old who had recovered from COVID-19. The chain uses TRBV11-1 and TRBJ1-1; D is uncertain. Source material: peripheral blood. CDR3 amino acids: CASSKSYTEAFF. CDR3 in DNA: TGTGCCAGCAGCAAATCGTACACTGAAGCTTTCTTT.